This T cell receptor beta chain derives from a study of CD8+CD57+ T cells in acquired aplastic anemia. In the study overall: Sorted CD4+ and CD8+ cell DNA averaged approximately 3.4 ug. General study findings and limits: Found in both controls and patients were about 30 CD8+ CDR3 sequences.

TCR beta VDJ combinations and CDR3 sequences were profiled from genomic DNA. TCRdb used MiXCR to reprocess the reads, holding one entry per CDR3 protein. Of about 160,000 distinct CDR3 sequences detected, about 45% appear once; the ten largest clones hold approximately 3%. Patients chosen for sequencing had CD8+CD57+ cells that had expanded, as shown by flow cytometry. Diagnosis of severe acquired aplastic anemia applied to all patients. Regarding this clonotype: Its cognate antigen is unknown.

CDR1 SNHLY and CDR2 FYNNEI come from the germline V gene. The J segment lost 9 bases and the V segment lost 5 bases, leaving 8 bases of the junction unmatched. This CDR3 is built from 14 residues. The source of this sequence is a human donor with aplastic anemia. The chain joins TRBV2 to TRBJ2-1, with 9 positions matching TRBD1. The sequenced sample was sorted CD4+, CD8+, or CD8+CD57+ T cells (not recorded which) from PBMCs. For the CDR3, the DNA is TGTGCCAGCAGTTCTACGACAGGGGGTTTTGAGCAGTTCTTC. It specifies CASSSTTGGFEQFF.